This T cell receptor beta chain was identified during a study of blood T cell repertoires in COVID-19. Only in-frame clones appear in the TCRdb table, and some are missing; sequencing was by immunoSEQ multiplex PCR. Counted here are around 300,000 clones, around nine tenths occurring once; the ten biggest clones make up 4%. V was cut by 9 bases and J by 2 bases, with 11 bases left in between. This CDR3 spans 13 amino acids. Looked up from germline, CDR1 is KGHDR and CDR2 is SFDVKD. Sequencing was done on a sample of peripheral blood. The clonotype comes from a woman aged 45-60 years with active or convalescent COVID-19. V usage is TRBV24-1 and J usage is TRBJ2-3; D remains ambiguous. The CDR3 DNA is TGTGCCACCTCTCCGAGAGACACAGATACGCAGTATTTT. Its protein product is CATSPRDTDTQYF.